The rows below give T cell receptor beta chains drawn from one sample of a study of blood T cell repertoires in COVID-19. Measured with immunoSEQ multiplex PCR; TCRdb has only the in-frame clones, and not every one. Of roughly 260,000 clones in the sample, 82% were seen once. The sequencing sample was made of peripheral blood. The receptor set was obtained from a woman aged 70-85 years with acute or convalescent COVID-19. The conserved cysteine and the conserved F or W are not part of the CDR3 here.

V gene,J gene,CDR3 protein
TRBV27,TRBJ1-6,ASSLRTHNSYNSPLH
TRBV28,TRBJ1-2,ASSSRQGRGYT
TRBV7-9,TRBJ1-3,ANSLDSSLSGNTIY
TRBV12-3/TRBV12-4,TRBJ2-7,ASSLRVEQY
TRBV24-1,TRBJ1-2,ATSDSEGQGRYT
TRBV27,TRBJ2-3,ASSSDRGRMMTDTQY
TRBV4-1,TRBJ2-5,ASSPVTGEETQY
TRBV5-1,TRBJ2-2,ASSAGQTTGELF
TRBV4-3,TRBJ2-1,ASSQTASPPRRAGGPVEQF
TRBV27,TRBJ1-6,ASRGGSYNSPLH
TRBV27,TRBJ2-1,ASSTRQGVGNEQF
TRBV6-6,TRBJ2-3,ASSWGQEGTDTQY
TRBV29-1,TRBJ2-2,SVRQGLANTGELF
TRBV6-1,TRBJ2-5,ASSESGQETQY
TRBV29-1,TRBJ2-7,SVGGQGTGEQY
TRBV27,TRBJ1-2,ASSPTGPYGYT
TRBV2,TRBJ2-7,ASSGGQGMIYEQY
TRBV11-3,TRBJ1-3,ASSFDSGNTIY
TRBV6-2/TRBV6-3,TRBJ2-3,ASSYPTSGDTQY
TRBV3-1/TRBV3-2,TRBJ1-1,ASSQGQQNTEAF
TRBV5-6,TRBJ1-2,ASSLNRGSYGYT
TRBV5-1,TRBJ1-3,ASSLAGTSGNTIY
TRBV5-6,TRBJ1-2,ASSSLAGVVGYT
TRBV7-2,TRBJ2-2,ASSPTSPGTGELF
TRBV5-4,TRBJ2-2,ASSARTGGPTGELF
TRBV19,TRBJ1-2,ASSPGTAYGYT
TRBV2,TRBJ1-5,ASSDSSGGQPQH
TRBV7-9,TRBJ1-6,ASSPPQTGIGNSPLH
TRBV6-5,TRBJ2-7,ASSLAGGTSYEQY
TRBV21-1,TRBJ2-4,ASPRGGRDYIQY
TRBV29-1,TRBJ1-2,SVEDFGGHYGYT
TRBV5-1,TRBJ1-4,ASSFDRASEKLF
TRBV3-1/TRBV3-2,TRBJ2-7,ASRQGTHYEQY
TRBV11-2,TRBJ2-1,ASSRRDPSSYNEQF
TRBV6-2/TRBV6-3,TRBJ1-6,ASSLPGQGINSPLH